The 5 T cell receptor beta chains below were found in one sample sequenced in a study of blood T cell repertoires in COVID-19 (dated by TCRdb to 2018 to 2020). Receptor libraries were prepared by the immunoSEQ multiplex PCR assay. Not all clones reach the TCRdb copy of this immuneACCESS table, which keeps in-frame sequences only. Checked studies attribute under half of the gap to unresolved V genes and leave the rest unexplained. The sample profile shows about 180,000 clones; 90% to 95% of them were found once. In total, the top ten clones hold about 0.54% of the sample. The specimen was peripheral blood. Receptor source: a man in his forties or fifties with acute or convalescent COVID-19.

The CDR3 region is CASSSILARGRELFF. The DNA for the CDR3 is TGTGCCAGCAGCTCAATACTAGCCAGGGGGCGGGAGCTGTTTTTT. This rearrangement joins TRBV28 to TRBJ2-2, with 8 bases aligning to TRBD1. This CDR3 is 15 amino acids long. CDR1 and CDR2 from the germline V gene are MDHEN and SYDVKM. Trimming took 6 bases from V and 9 from J; bases not matched to a gene: 12.

The chain recombines TRBV28 with TRBJ2-3, with a weak D call TRBD1 (5 bases). Trimming left V 6 bases short and J 2 bases short, with 15 bases between. The CDR3 is 15 amino acids. Germline CDR1 MDHEN, CDR2 SYDVKM. The CDR3: CASSLWGEVTDTQYF. As DNA, the CDR3 is TGTGCCAGCAGCCTCTGGGGCGAGGTCACAGATACGCAGTATTTT.

V is TRBV2 and J is TRBJ1-5; TRBD1 aligns across 7 bases. In germline, CDR1 is SNHLY, CDR2 FYNNEI. With V trimmed by 7 bases and J by 9 bases, 9 bases remained unmatched. This CDR3 is 13 amino acids long. The CDR3 DNA follows: TGTGCCAGCACCAGACAGGGCGATGGGCCCCAGCATTTT. Translated: CASTRQGDGPQHF.

This chain links TRBV7-3 with TRBJ1-1; D is undetermined. Trimming removed 1 base from V and 1 base from J, with 13 bases in between. This CDR3 contains 16 residues. Germline lookup yields CDR1 SGHTA and CDR2 FQGTGA. The CDR3 here is CASSLMSMRGNTEAFF. Written as DNA, the CDR3 is TGTGCCAGCAGCTTAATGTCAATGAGAGGGAACACTGAAGCTTTCTTT. Together with reference TRBV7-3 and TRBJ1-1, the CDR3 gives the full variable domain: GAGVSQTPSNKVTEKGKYVELRCDPISGHTALYWYRQSLGQGPEFLIYFQGTGAADDSGLPNDRFFAVRPEGSVSTLKIQRTERGDSAVYLCASSLMSMRGNTEAFFGQGTRLTVV.

The chain carries TRBV7-9 and TRBJ1-6; D possibly corresponds to TRBD1 (5 bases). Deletions cut 4 bases from V and 10 bases from J, with 14 bases between. The CDR3 runs 14 residues. Germline V gives CDR1 SEHNR, CDR2 FQNEAQ (reference sequence). The CDR3 here is CASSSETVRSPLHF. In DNA form, the CDR3 reads TGTGCCAGCAGCTCCGAGACAGTCCGATCACCCCTCCACTTT.